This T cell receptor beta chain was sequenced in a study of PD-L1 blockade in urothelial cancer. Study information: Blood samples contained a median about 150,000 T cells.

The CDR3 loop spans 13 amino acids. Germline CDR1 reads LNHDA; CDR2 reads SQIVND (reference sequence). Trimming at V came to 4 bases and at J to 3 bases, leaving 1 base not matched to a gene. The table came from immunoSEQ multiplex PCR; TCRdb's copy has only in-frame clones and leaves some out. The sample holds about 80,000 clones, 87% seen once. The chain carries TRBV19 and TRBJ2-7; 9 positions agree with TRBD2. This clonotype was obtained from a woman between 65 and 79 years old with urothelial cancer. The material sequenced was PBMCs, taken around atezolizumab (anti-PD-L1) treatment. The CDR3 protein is CASSTSGIYEQYF. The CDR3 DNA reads TGTGCCAGTAGTACTAGCGGGATCTACGAGCAGTACTTC.